The TCR beta chain under discussion was sequenced for a study of PD-1 and CTLA-4 blockade in melanoma. Profiling relied on immunoSEQ multiplex PCR, and the TCRdb table lists in-frame clones only, not all of them. The profile covers roughly 16,000 clones, with roughly two thirds appearing a single time and around a sixth taken by the ten largest. CDR1 is MNHEY, CDR2 SVGAGI, per germline. The V gene lost 2 bases and the J gene lost 6 bases, with 10 bases spanning the gap. The CDR3 is made up of 13 amino acids. The material sequenced was CD8+ T cells from peripheral blood, taken before anti-PD-1 treatment. The source of this sequence is a human donor with melanoma. V gene TRBV6-5 combines with J gene TRBJ1-2; a possible D gene is TRBD1 (5 bases). As DNA, the CDR3 is TGTGCCAGCAGTTACGGTCAGGGCGATGGCTACACCTTC. Translating gives CASSYGQGDGYTF.